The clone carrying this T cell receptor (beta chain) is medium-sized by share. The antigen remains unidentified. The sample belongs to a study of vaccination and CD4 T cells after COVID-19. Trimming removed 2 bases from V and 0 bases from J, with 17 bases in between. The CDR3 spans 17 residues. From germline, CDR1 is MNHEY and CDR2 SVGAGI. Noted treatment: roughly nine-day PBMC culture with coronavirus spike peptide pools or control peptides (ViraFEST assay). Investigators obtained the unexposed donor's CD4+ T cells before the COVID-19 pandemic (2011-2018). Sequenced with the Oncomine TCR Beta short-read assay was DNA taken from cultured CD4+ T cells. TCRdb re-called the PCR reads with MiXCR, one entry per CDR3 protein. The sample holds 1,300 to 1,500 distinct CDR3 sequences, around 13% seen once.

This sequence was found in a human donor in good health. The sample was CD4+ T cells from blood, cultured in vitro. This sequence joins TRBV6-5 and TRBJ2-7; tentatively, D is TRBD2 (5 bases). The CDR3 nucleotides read TGTGCCAGCAGTTACAGTAGGGAAAAGAGGGTCTCCTACGAGCAGTACTTC. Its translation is CASSYSREKRVSYEQYF.